The TCR beta chain under discussion was sequenced for a study of OX40 agonist ivuxolimab in advanced cancers. The overall study: The patients received agonistic anti-OX40 (CD134) antibody ivuxolimab.

Study-wide results and caveats: Nonresponders included some who also had low normalized T-cell clonal expansion. Doses of 0.1 to 3.0 mg/kg were accompanied by clonal expansion of CD4+ and CD8+ blood T cells by week 6. Near-lowest levels of clonal expansion characterized partial responders at 0.1-3.0 mg/kg.

The CDR3 length is 16 residues. The V end lost 4 bases, the J end lost 3 bases, and 16 bases lay between the germline ends. In germline, CDR1 is KGHSH, CDR2 LQKENI. Repertoires were generated with immunoSEQ multiplex PCR, while TCRdb's copy carries only in-frame clones and drops some. The sample includes roughly 110,000 clones, roughly nine tenths seen only once; the top ten take approximately 0.52%. In the case of this clone: Its specificity is not known.

The sequence was obtained from an adult with an advanced solid tumor such as melanoma, head and neck, liver or kidney cancer. The material was CD4+ or CD8+ T cells sorted from blood, obtained in a trial of the OX40 agonist ivuxolimab. This sequence joins TRBV18 and TRBJ1-5; D possibly corresponds to TRBD1 (5 bases). The CDR3 loop is CASSLQRQGLNQPQHF. CDR3 nucleotides: TGTGCCAGCTCACTCCAGAGGCAGGGTCTCAATCAGCCCCAGCATTTT.